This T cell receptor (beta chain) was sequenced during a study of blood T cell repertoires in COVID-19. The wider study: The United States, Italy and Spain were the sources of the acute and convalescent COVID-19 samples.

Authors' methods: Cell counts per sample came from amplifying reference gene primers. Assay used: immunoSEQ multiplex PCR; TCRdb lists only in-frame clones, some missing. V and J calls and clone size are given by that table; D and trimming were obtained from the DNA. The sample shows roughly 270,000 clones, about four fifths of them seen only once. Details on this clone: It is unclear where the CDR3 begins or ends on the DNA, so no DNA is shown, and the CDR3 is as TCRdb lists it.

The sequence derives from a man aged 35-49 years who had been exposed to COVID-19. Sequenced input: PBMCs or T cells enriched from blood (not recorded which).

This CDR3 reads CASSPLRFGELFF. This chain links TRBV12-3 or TRBV12-4 with TRBJ2-2; the D segment call TRBD2 is taken from the table without a DNA check. From its first to its last residue, the CDR3 has 13 amino acids.